These 22 T cell receptor beta chains originate from one sample sequenced in a study of cytomegalovirus exposure and HLA in healthy donors. The PCR had 60 Vbeta and 13 Jbeta primers. Measured with immunoSEQ multiplex PCR; TCRdb has only the in-frame clones, and not every one. This table holds approximately 150,000 clones, 70% to 85% found once. The sample comprised PBMCs. The receptors stem from a woman aged 25 to 39 in good health and CMV-seronegative.

The chain recombines TRBV19 with TRBJ2-3; TRBD2 matches at 14 bases. V shed 8 bases, J shed 4 bases, and the junction held 2 bases outside the gene matches. This CDR3 contains 14 residues. The germline CDR1 and CDR2 sequences are LNHDA and SQIVND (reference sequence). Here the CDR3 DNA reads TGTGCCAGTGCGGGACTAGCGGGAGCAGATACGCAGTATTTT. Translated, it gives CASAGLAGADTQYF.

This clone has a single count. The V call is TRBV4-1, the J call TRBJ2-3, with D hard to call. The CDR3 spans 15 residues. Germline V CDR1 and CDR2: MGHRA, YSYEKL. The V end lost 1 base, the J end lost 1 base, and 9 bases lay between the germline ends. The CDR3 spells CASSQGVRRTDTQYF. In DNA form, the CDR3 reads TGCGCCAGCAGCCAAGGGGTGAGGCGCACAGATACGCAGTATTTT.

The J gene is TRBJ2-2, the V gene TRBV11-2; 7 bases align to TRBD1. V dropped 6 bases and J dropped 4; count of bases not matched to a gene: 5. CDR1 is SGHAT and CDR2 is FQNNGV in the germline V gene. The CDR3 loop spans 14 amino acids. The CDR3 is CASRYRGSTGELFF. The CDR3 DNA is TGTGCCAGCAGATACAGGGGCTCCACCGGGGAGCTGTTTTTT.

This rearrangement joins TRBV11-3 to TRBJ1-1; TRBD1 matches at 7 bases. With 5 bases clipped from V and 5 bases from J, the junction kept 8 bases outside the gene matches. Germline V gene data show CDR1 as SGHNT and CDR2 as YENEEA. The CDR3 covers 14 residues. The CDR3 nucleotides are TGTGCCAGCAGCGGAGGGGGCGCAGGTACTGAAGCTTTCTTT. Translating it yields CASSGGGAGTEAFF. Supplemented by reference TRBV11-3 and TRBJ1-1, the full variable domain reads EAGVVQSPRYKIIEKKQPVAFWCNPISGHNTLYWYLQNLGQGPELLIRYENEEAVDDSQLPKDRFSAERLKGVDSTLKIQPAELGDSAVYLCASSGGGAGTEAFFGQGTRLTVV.

The chain is built from TRBV19 and TRBJ1-5, with D possibly TRBD1 on 6 matching bases. Between the trimmed V and J ends, which lost 4 bases and 5 bases, there was a span of 18 bases. Per the germline V gene, CDR1 is LNHDA and CDR2 is SQIVND (reference sequence). CDR3 length: 16 amino acids. The CDR3 DNA sequence: TGTGCCAGTAGTAAGGGGGGCGCCGGGGGGGATCAGCCCCAGCATTTT. It translates to CASSKGGAGGDQPQHF.

The rearrangement links TRBV21-1 to TRBJ1-3. TRBV21-1 is a documented pseudogene. The CDR3 has 12 amino acids. This CDR3 reads CASTRPADTIYF. CDR3 DNA: TGTGCCAGCACCCGCCCTGCGGACACCATATATTTT.

The chain uses TRBV30 and TRBJ2-1; no reliable D call. The CDR3 has 14 amino acids. Germline CDR1 reads GTSNPN; CDR2 reads SVGIG (reference sequence). Trimming shortened V by 2 bases and J by 6 bases, and 14 bases separated the two germline ends. CDR3 bases: TGTGCCTGGAGTCTTGGTAGTTTTACCAATGAGCAGTTCTTC. Amino acids: CAWSLGSFTNEQFF.

The rearrangement uses TRBV6-1 and TRBJ1-2; the D gene is possibly TRBD1 (6 bases). The V end lost 7 bases, the J end lost 5 bases, and 17 bases lay between the germline ends. CDR3 length: 14 residues. Germline V CDR1 and CDR2: MNHNS, SASEGT. The CDR3 sequence is CASISVGRGYGYTF. CDR3 nucleotides: TGTGCCAGCATATCCGTCGGGAGGGGGTATGGCTACACCTTC.

The V call is TRBV27, the J call TRBJ1-1; tentatively, D is TRBD1 (6 bases). Germline V gene sequence: CDR1 MNHEY, CDR2 SMNVEV (reference sequence). The ends were cut back, 11 bases at V and 3 bases at J, with 19 bases in the middle. The CDR3 loop spans 14 amino acids. CDR3 region: CASVGGGGYTEAFF. DNA for the CDR3: TGTGCCTCAGTAGGGGGAGGGGGTTACACTGAAGCTTTCTTT.

The chain recombines TRBV28 with TRBJ2-7; 10 bases are a match to TRBD2. CDR1 MDHEN and CDR2 SYDVKM come from the germline V gene. CDR3 length: 15 residues. The V segment lost 6 bases and the J segment 7 bases; nucleotides outside the gene matches: 12. CDR3 coding DNA: TGTGCCAGCAGCCCTCTAGCGGGAGTTATTTGGGAGCAGTACTTC. The encoded protein is CASSPLAGVIWEQYF.

This sequence joins TRBV7-6 and TRBJ1-2; D remains unclear. The V gene lost 1 base and the J gene lost 6 bases, with 12 bases spanning the gap. The length of the CDR3 is 14 residues. CDR1 and CDR2 (germline): SGHVS, FNYEAQ. The CDR3 nucleotides read TGTGCCAGCAGCTTAGTGTCTTCGGGTGATGGCTACACCTTC. This encodes CASSLVSSGDGYTF.

This chain uses TRBV7-9 with TRBJ2-5; tentative D call: TRBD1 (6 bases). The CDR3 covers 16 residues. Trimming shortened V by 5 bases and J by 2 bases, and 18 bases separated the two germline ends. In germline, CDR1 is SEHNR, CDR2 FQNEAQ (reference sequence). The CDR3 nucleotides are TGTGCCAGCAGCCCCAAATGGGGGACACTGCAAGAGACCCAGTACTTC. Amino acid sequence: CASSPKWGTLQETQYF.

This clone was seen only once. At one of its ends the junction is not consistent with the germline gene, which may arise from a read error. The V and J genes are TRBV7-9 and TRBJ2-3; the match to TRBD2 covers 15 bases. This CDR3 comprises 17 residues. CDR1 and CDR2 (germline): SEHNR, FQNEAQ (reference sequence). Written as DNA, the CDR3 is TGTTCCAGCAGCCGACGGACTAGCGGGAGGGGGTCAGATACGCAGTATTTT. This translates into CSSSRRTSGRGSDTQYF. Full variable domain (missing parts from reference TRBV7-9 and TRBJ2-3): DTGVSQNPRHKITKRGQNVTFRCDPISEHNRLYWYRQTLGQGPEFLTYFQNEAQLEKSRLLSDRFSAERPKGSFSTLEIQRTEQGDSAMYLCSSSRRTSGRGSDTQYFGPGTRLTVL.

The chain employs TRBV4-3 and TRBJ1-1, with D unresolved. V was trimmed by 0 bases and J by 4 bases, leaving 9 bases between them. The CDR3 covers 14 residues. Per the germline V gene, CDR1 is LGHNA and CDR2 is YSLEER. Here the CDR3 reads CASSQEHGSTEAFF. In nucleotides, the CDR3 is TGCGCCAGCAGCCAAGAACACGGGAGCACTGAAGCTTTCTTT.

In nucleotides, the CDR3 is TGTGCCAGTAGCCCCACTCAGGGGTATCAGCCCCAGCATTTT. Residues: CASSPTQGYQPQHF. V and J are TRBV19 and TRBJ1-5; D is perhaps TRBD1 (6 bases). Germline assignment: CDR1 LNHDA and CDR2 SQIVND (reference sequence). The V end lost 6 bases, the J end lost 5 bases, and 14 bases lay between the germline ends. The CDR3 is 14 amino acids. Using reference TRBV19 and TRBJ1-5 for the parts outside the CDR3, the full variable domain is DGGITQSPKYLFRKEGQNVTLSCEQNLNHDAMYWYRQDPGQGLRLIYYSQIVNDFQKGDIAEGYSVSREKKESFPLTVTSAQKNPTAFYLCASSPTQGYQPQHFGDGTRLSIL.

The chain has TRBV7-3 and TRBJ2-2, with D possibly being TRBD2 (6 bases). This CDR3 is 15 amino acids long. Germline V CDR1 and CDR2: SGHTA, FQGTGA. Trimming removed 1 base at V and 4 bases at J, with 10 bases between. The CDR3 DNA sequence: TGTGCCAGCAGCTTAAGGCTAGCGTCCACCGGGGAGCTGTTTTTT. It is translated as CASSLRLASTGELFF.

For the CDR3, the DNA is TGTGCCAGCAGCTTGTATGCTCAGTCCAATCAGCCCCAGCATTTT. Protein: CASSLYAQSNQPQHF. The chain employs TRBV5-5 and TRBJ1-5; D is ambiguous. The germline gives CDR1 SGHKS, CDR2 YYEKEE (reference sequence). CDR3 length: 15 amino acids. V was cut by 1 base and J by 3 bases, with 11 bases left in between.

The rearrangement uses TRBV7-9 and TRBJ1-5; 9 nucleotides match TRBD1. The CDR3 consists of 13 residues. With 5 bases clipped from V and 5 bases from J, the junction kept 1 base outside the gene matches. Germline V gene lookup returns CDR1 SEHNR and CDR2 FQNEAQ (reference sequence). Here the CDR3 DNA reads TGTGCCAGCAGCACAGGGGGCCATCAGCCCCAGCATTTT. It encodes CASSTGGHQPQHF.

V usage is TRBV15 and J usage is TRBJ2-7; no definite D call. The CDR3 totals 13 residues. The V gene lost 1 base and the J gene lost 4 bases, with 8 bases spanning the gap. Germline-derived CDR1 and CDR2 are LNHNV and YYDKDF (reference sequence). The CDR3 here is CATSRGTLYEQYF. In DNA, the CDR3 is TGTGCCACCAGCAGAGGTACCCTATACGAGCAGTACTTC.

V usage is TRBV2 and J usage is TRBJ1-1, with 7 bases aligning to TRBD1. In germline, CDR1 is SNHLY, CDR2 FYNNEI. This CDR3 is 14 amino acids long. Trimming removed 6 bases from V and 7 bases from J; junction bases left unmatched: 11. CDR3 in DNA: TGTGCCAGCAGCTACTACAGGGGCCCGGGTGAAGCTTTCTTT. Translated, it gives CASSYYRGPGEAFF.

Points on this clone: Relative to the germline gene, one junction end is altered; a read error may explain this. The rearrangement uses TRBV7-9 and TRBJ1-1; D unresolved. The V gene's germline CDR1 is SEHNR and CDR2 FQNEAQ (reference sequence). The CDR3 has 14 residues. The CDR3 reads CSSSLGWAPAEAFF. The DNA for the CDR3 is TGTTCCAGCAGCTTAGGATGGGCGCCAGCTGAAGCTTTCTTT.

This chain links TRBV4-3 with TRBJ2-3; the D is unclear. The V and J ends lost 0 bases and 5 bases respectively, with 12 bases between them. Germline V CDR1 and CDR2: LGHNA, YSLEER. This CDR3 comprises 15 residues. The CDR3 is CASSQDFQVRDTQYF. CDR3 sequence (DNA): TGCGCCAGCAGCCAAGATTTCCAGGTCAGAGATACGCAGTATTTT.